This T cell receptor (beta chain) was documented in a study of CD8 T cells in Susac syndrome (dated by TCRdb to the late 2010s). As for the study more broadly: Among the sequenced Susac syndrome patients, about six had clinically active disease and about eight were in clinical remission. Repertoire sequencing was used to test whether CD8+ T cell activation and differentiation in Susac syndrome was antigen driven. At blood withdrawal, Susac syndrome patients were either therapy-naive, taking corticosteroids (in some cases with IVIg as well), or taking IVIg alone. CD8+ T cell repertoire clonality was compared between 12 healthy donors, some 14 Susac syndrome patients and around 16 multiple sclerosis patients.

On this clonotype: Its antigen specificity is not known. Per-base quality was not reported, and no clone a single base away is much larger than it.

Peripheral blood CD8+ and CD4+ T cells from healthy donors, Susac syndrome patients and multiple sclerosis patients were profiled using high-throughput TCR beta sequencing. The Susac syndrome patients fulfilled recently defined diagnostic criteria for definite or probable disease. Bulk CD8+ and CD4+ T cells were purified by magnetic negative isolation, while CD8+ TEMRA cells were enriched using FACS. Blood was drawn into EDTA tubes, processed within 24 hours, and PBMCs were isolated by density gradient centrifugation. PBMCs intended for TCR sequencing were cryopreserved in liquid nitrogen and were subsequently thawed in a 37 degrees C water bath. The sorted or isolated CD4+, CD8+ and CD8+ TEMRA cells had a purity of 90% or higher. What the study reported, not specific to this receptor: Clonal expansion was seen in Susac syndrome CD8+ repertoires, peaking in CD8+ TEMRA cells and being greater in clinically active patients than in remitting ones. The number of individuals in the TCR sequencing and HLA analysis was recognized as being relatively small. Looking at Susac-specific public clones, the researchers identified some 15 in the total CD8+ repertoire and five in the CD8+ TEMRA repertoire.

V and J are truncated by 1 base and 1 base respectively, leaving an intervening sequence of 6 bases. The CDR3 runs 13 residues from the cysteine to the phenylalanine. Only the CDR3 region is kept as DNA, spanning 39 bases read in frame from base 1. Taken from the germline V gene (reference sequence), the CDR1 and CDR2 loops are SGHKS and YYEKEE. RNA was extracted using the RNeasy kit, and about 0.45 to 1 ug of the RNA was reverse transcribed with random hexamers. TCR beta CDR3 regions were amplified with the immunoSEQ multiplex PCR assay covering 54 Vbeta and 13 Jbeta segments. To correct PCR amplification bias, a synthetic template baseline was used for both primer optimization and computational correction. The paper's processing steps were these. Only productive sequences were kept, with reads annotated to V, D and J genes according to IMGT and analyzed in immunoSEQ Analyzer. Clonality was computed as one minus Shannon entropy normalized by log2 of the number of productive unique sequences. For each patient and control, public and private clones were evaluated among the 100 most prevalent clones. Susac-specific clones were defined as absent from healthy and MS cohorts, over a thousand published viral clones and other ImmuneACCESS disease sequences. In TCRdb, the public reads were trimmed at Q25 with fastp and aligned with MiXCR, with productive beta chains retained. CDR3 protein sequences are deduplicated, and each keeps its most common genes and DNA. It is TCRdb's table, rather than the study itself, that gives the V and J calls and clone size. The sample table holds 75,000 to 95,000 distinct CDR3 sequences, of which roughly 92% were seen once. The top ten hold 0.35% to 0.5% of the sample.

This clonotype was sampled from a human donor with Susac syndrome. Sequenced input: CD8+ T cells from PBMCs. The chain employs TRBV5-5 and TRBJ2-7; there is no confident call for the D gene. The DNA sequence reads TGTGCCAGCAGCTTGAGAGGTTCCTACGAGCAGTACTTC. This yields the protein CASSLRGSYEQYF. The CDR3 plus the reference TRBV5-5 and TRBJ2-7 genes for the other parts give the full variable domain: DAGVTQSPTHLIKTRGQQVTLRCSPISGHKSVSWYQQVLGQGPQFIFQYYEKEERGRGNFPDRFSARQFPNYSSELNVNALLLGDSALYLCASSLRGSYEQYFGPGTRLTVT.